This T cell receptor beta chain was identified during a study of breast tumors, draining lymph nodes, adjacent tissues. Regarding the study as a whole: Compared with lymph nodes, tumors were less diverse; compared with nontumor tissue, more.

Axillary draining lymph nodes of breast cancer patients supplied the node samples. CDR1 is MNHEY and CDR2 is SVGAGI in the germline V gene. The V and J ends lost 6 bases and 4 bases, in that order; junction bases with no gene match: 7. The CDR3 sequence is 14 residues long. This clonotype has ten or more counts. The antigen is not known. Via MiXCR, TCRdb re-called the multiplex PCR reads, giving one row per CDR3 protein. There are some 130,000 distinct CDR3 sequences in the sample; 21% occur only once, and 2.2% lies in the top ten. The genes are TRBV6-5 and TRBJ2-5, with TRBD1 matching over 8 bases. Sample: axillary lymph node tissue. The sequence derives from a female donor with breast cancer. Some clones in this sample may be carry-over from other donors' samples. The CDR3 reads CASRSSGGLETQYF. CDR3 DNA: TGTGCCAGCAGAAGTTCAGGGGGCTTAGAGACCCAGTACTTC.